One sample yielded the 26 T cell receptor beta chains listed below, sequenced in a study of PD-1 blockade in classical Hodgkin lymphoma (dated by TCRdb to 2020 to 2022). Library prep was done by the immunoSEQ multiplex PCR assay. TCRdb obtained this table from immuneACCESS and retained in-frame rearrangements with V and J assigned. These tables miss some clones; where compared with another copy, unresolved V genes account for less than half of the shortfall, and the remainder is unexplained. For this sample there are around 13,000 clones; roughly 77% appear just once. The top ten clonotypes cover about 25% of the sample. Reading the label with the study, this specimen's time point is: cycle 1 day 1 (C1D1), immediately before nivolumab initiation. Every trial patient had relapsed after autologous stem cell transplantation, and cohorts A, B and C differed in prior brentuximab vedotin exposure. This specimen consisted of peripheral blood mononuclear cells (PBMCs), obtained at baseline. The receptors originated from a human donor with classical Hodgkin lymphoma.

This chain links TRBV10-3 with TRBJ2-1; 9 positions agree with TRBD2. V was pared by 7 bases and J by 10 bases, with 14 bases of the junction left unmatched. Germline CDR1 and CDR2: ENHRY and SYGVKD. This CDR3 spans 15 amino acids. The CDR3 DNA sequence: TGTGCCATCAACCCAACCCCGGGACTAGCTTTCGAGCAGTTCTTC. This sequence encodes CAINPTPGLAFEQFF.

This clone was counted a few times. This chain joins TRBV7-9 and TRBJ1-1, with 8 nucleotides matching TRBD1. This CDR3 has 15 amino acids. V was clipped by 1 base and J by 5 bases; unmatched bases: 6. CDR1 and CDR2 from the germline V gene are SEHNR and FQNEAQ (reference sequence). The chain's CDR3 is CASSLDLDRGTEAFF. The CDR3, as DNA: TGTGCCAGCAGCTTAGACCTCGACAGGGGAACTGAAGCTTTCTTT.

J is TRBJ1-4 and V is TRBV5-1; D may be TRBD1 (5 bases). V lost 4 bases, J lost 8 bases, and 15 bases lay in between. CDR1 and CDR2 (germline): SGHRS, YFSETQ. The CDR3 is 14 amino acids. The CDR3 loop reads CASSLGEGEEKLFF. CDR3 coding DNA: TGCGCCAGCAGCCTCGGCGAAGGGGAAGAAAAACTGTTTTTT.

The J gene is TRBJ1-6, the V gene TRBV2; D not certain. The germline V and J ends were trimmed by 4 bases and 0 bases, with 7 bases remaining between them. The germline gives CDR1 SNHLY, CDR2 FYNNEI. The CDR3 has 15 residues. CDR3 region: CASSAWGSYNSPLHF. The DNA of the CDR3 is TGTGCCAGCAGTGCATGGGGCTCCTATAATTCACCCCTCCACTTT.

Concerning this clone: A read error may account for a junction end that differs from germline. Other DNA sequences in this sample translate to the same CDR3. The genes are TRBV19 and TRBJ1-6; 9 positions match TRBD1. This CDR3 has 12 amino acids. CDR1 and CDR2 from the germline V gene are LNHDA and SQIVND (reference sequence). CDR3 sequence: CATGTGNSPLHF. CDR3 nucleotides: TGTGCCACCGGGACAGGGAATTCGCCCCTCCACTTT.

The CDR3 DNA reads TGTGCCAGCAGCTTAGGCCCGAATAATGAAAAACTGTTTTTT. The encoded protein is CASSLGPNNEKLFF. This chain uses TRBV7-6 with TRBJ1-4; the D is unclear. The CDR3 loop spans 14 amino acids. From germline, CDR1 is SGHVS and CDR2 FNYEAQ. Trimming removed 1 base from V and 4 bases from J, with 7 bases in between.

The chain has TRBV11-2 and TRBJ1-5, with 8 positions matching TRBD1. The germline CDR1 and CDR2 sequences are SGHAT and FQNNGV. CDR3 size: 16 residues. V shed 2 bases, J shed 2 bases, and the junction held 5 bases outside the gene matches. CDR3 nucleotides: TGTGCCAGCAGCTTAATTGCGGGACAGGGCAATCAGCCCCAGCATTTT. It translates to CASSLIAGQGNQPQHF.

Here the CDR3 DNA reads TGTGCCACCAGGTCTAACACTGAAGCTTTCTTT. As protein: CATRSNTEAFF. The chain links TRBV27 to TRBJ1-1; D remains unclear. This CDR3 has 11 amino acids. Germline V lookup: CDR1 MNHEY, CDR2 SMNVEV (reference sequence). V was cut by 10 bases and J by 2 bases, with 8 bases left in between.

This clone was detected only once. The chain joins TRBV2 to TRBJ2-4; weak D call: TRBD1 (6 bases). Trimming took 6 bases from V and 2 from J, leaving 17 bases between them. This CDR3 is built from 16 residues. The germline V gene has CDR1 SNHLY and CDR2 FYNNEI. The CDR3 bases are TGTGCCAGCAGCCTGAACAGGGCGATAACCAAAAACATTCAGTACTTC. Translation gives CASSLNRAITKNIQYF.

This clone showed up just a few times. This sequence joins TRBV27 and TRBJ2-7, with D possibly matching TRBD2 (5 bases). The ends were cut back, 1 base at V and 5 bases at J, with 12 bases in the middle. Germline loops: CDR1 MNHEY, CDR2 SMNVEV (reference sequence). The CDR3 covers 14 residues. In nucleotides, the CDR3 is TGTGCCAGCAGTTTATATCGGGGAGATAACGAGCAGTACTTC. Protein: CASSLYRGDNEQYF.

Details on this clone: The same CDR3 also results from other DNA sequences found in this sample. The rearrangement links TRBV19 to TRBJ1-1; D is unclear. V lost 1 base, J lost 2 bases, and 5 bases lay in between. The CDR3 covers 13 residues. CDR1 is LNHDA and CDR2 is SQIVND in the germline V gene (reference sequence). CDR3 DNA sequence: TGTGCCAGTAGTATAGTTTCCAACACTGAAGCTTTCTTT. Encoded protein: CASSIVSNTEAFF.

The J gene is TRBJ2-1, the V gene TRBV4-2; D is undetermined. V lost 3 bases to trimming and J lost 7 bases, with 16 bases between them. CDR1 LGHNA and CDR2 YNFKEQ come from the germline V gene. The length of the CDR3 is 15 residues. The CDR3 spells CASSQTLNPLNEQFF. The CDR3 nucleotides read TGTGCCAGCAGCCAGACCCTGAACCCCTTAAATGAGCAGTTCTTC.

V usage is TRBV9 and J usage is TRBJ1-6; the D is unclear. Germline CDR1 and CDR2: SGDLS and YYNGEE. The CDR3 extends over 13 amino acids. The ends were cut back, 0 bases at V and 6 bases at J, with 4 bases in the middle. The CDR3 here is CASSVDVNSPLHF. CDR3 nucleotides: TGTGCCAGCAGCGTAGACGTTAATTCACCCCTCCACTTT.

This chain links TRBV10-1 with TRBJ1-1; D remains ambiguous. This CDR3 has 15 amino acids. Looked up from germline, CDR1 is WNHNN and CDR2 is SYGVQD (reference sequence). The V gene lost 3 bases and the J gene lost 1 base, with 12 bases spanning the gap. The CDR3, as DNA: TGCGCCAGCAGTGACTATATGTTTGGGAACACTGAAGCTTTCTTT. Translating gives CASSDYMFGNTEAFF.

This sequence joins TRBV30 and TRBJ2-1; 10 nucleotides agree with TRBD2. CDR3 length: 16 residues. Trimming cost V 2 bases and J 4 bases; bases outside gene matches: 8. CDR1 and CDR2 (germline): GTSNPN, SVGIG (reference sequence). CDR3 DNA sequence: TGTGCCTGGAGTCTCCTGGCTAGCGGGAGTTACAATGAGCAGTTCTTC. Translation: CAWSLLASGSYNEQFF.

This clone was seen a single time. The chain combines TRBV6-5 with TRBJ2-7; no reliable D call. V shed 3 bases and J shed 6 bases, with 6 bases lying between them. The CDR3 runs 11 residues. Per germline, CDR1 MNHEY and CDR2 SVGAGI. This CDR3 reads CASSYAGEQYV. CDR3 DNA sequence: TGTGCCAGCAGTTATGCCGGCGAGCAGTACGTC.

The chain is built from TRBV7-2 and TRBJ2-3, with D perhaps TRBD2 (6 bases). The CDR3 totals 13 residues. The V gene lost 3 bases and the J gene lost 5 bases, with 9 bases spanning the gap. The germline gives CDR1 SGHTA, CDR2 FQGNSA. CDR3 coding DNA: TGTGCCAGCAGCTTTCTCGGGAGAGATACGCAGTATTTT. This gives the protein CASSFLGRDTQYF.

This clone was found a few times. This chain connects TRBV13 to TRBJ1-1; TRBD1 is a possible D gene (6 bases). Trimming took off 5 bases at V and 5 bases at J, with 12 bases between the two ends. Germline lookup yields CDR1 PRHDT and CDR2 FYEKMQ (reference sequence). The CDR3 runs 13 residues. The CDR3 sequence: CASSPTGRTEAFF. In DNA, the CDR3 is TGTGCCAGCAGCCCAACAGGGAGGACTGAAGCTTTCTTT.

J is TRBJ1-3 and V is TRBV15; D unresolved. The CDR3 loop spans 15 amino acids. Per germline, CDR1 LNHNV and CDR2 YYDKDF (reference sequence). With 0 bases removed from V and 4 bases from J, the gap between germline ends came to 10 bases. In DNA, the CDR3 is TGTGCCACCAGCAGAGAAAAGGTGGCGGGAAACACCATATATTTT. Amino acids: CATSREKVAGNTIYF.

The sample holds one count of this clone. The CDR3 reads CASSLSGYNQPQHF. The CDR3 bases are TGTGCCAGCAGCTTGTCCGGGTATAATCAGCCCCAGCATTTT. The chain is built from TRBV7-9 and TRBJ1-5; D not resolved. V gave up 3 bases and J gave up 4 bases, with 10 bases separating them. CDR3 length equals 14 residues. Germline V gene sequence: CDR1 SEHNR, CDR2 FQNEAQ (reference sequence).

This clone is termed medium-sized. The sample carries other DNA sequences with the same CDR3. The rearrangement links TRBV20-1 to TRBJ2-1; no definite D call. Trimming removed 6 bases at V and 7 bases at J, with 7 bases between. Germline values: CDR1 DFQATT, CDR2 SNEGSKA (reference sequence). The CDR3 runs 10 residues. The CDR3 region has the DNA TGCAGTGCCCAAGAGAATGAGCAGTTCTTC. Protein: CSAQENEQFF.

A few counts support this clone. The chain recombines TRBV13 with TRBJ1-2; D is unresolved. The CDR3 contains 15 residues. From germline, CDR1 is PRHDT and CDR2 FYEKMQ (reference sequence). Trimming cost V 0 bases and J 6 bases, with 14 bases left between them. CDR3 in DNA: TGTGCCAGCAGCTTAGGGACCGATCCCTGGGATGGCTACACCTTC. As protein: CASSLGTDPWDGYTF. Combining the CDR3 with reference TRBV13 and TRBJ1-2 gives the whole variable domain AAGVIQSPRHLIKEKRETATLKCYPIPRHDTVYWYQQGPGQDPQFLISFYEKMQSDKGSIPDRFSAQQFSDYHSELNMSSLELGDSALYFCASSLGTDPWDGYTFGSGTRLTVV.

This clone has only a few counts. The rearrangement uses TRBV7-6 and TRBJ2-3, with 7 bases fitting TRBD1. There are 15 residues in the CDR3. Germline loops: CDR1 SGHVS, CDR2 FNYEAQ. The ends lost 1 base at V and 2 bases at J; junction bases unmatched: 3. The CDR3 protein is CASSLGDRDTDTQYF. For the CDR3, the DNA is TGTGCCAGCAGCTTAGGCGACAGGGACACAGATACGCAGTATTTT.

The V call is TRBV11-3, the J call TRBJ2-3, with a weak D call TRBD1 (5 bases). This CDR3 is built from 13 residues. Germline assignment: CDR1 SGHNT and CDR2 YENEEA. The V and J ends lost 0 bases and 4 bases respectively, with 5 bases between them. CDR3 amino acids: CASSLEGPDTQYF. The DNA of the CDR3 is TGTGCCAGCAGCTTAGAGGGGCCAGATACGCAGTATTTT.

CDR3 in DNA: TGTGCCAGCAGTGGGGGCCTTACCATATATTTT. Its translation is CASSGGLTIYF. J is TRBJ1-3 and V is TRBV6-1; D may be TRBD1 (5 bases). In germline, CDR1 is MNHNS, CDR2 SASEGT. The CDR3 totals 11 residues. Deletions cut 4 bases from V and 10 bases from J, with 8 bases between.

This chain connects TRBV4-1 to TRBJ2-5, with unresolved D. The CDR3 contains 16 residues. Between the trimmed V and J ends, which lost 1 base and 5 bases, there was a span of 17 bases. Germline values: CDR1 MGHRA, CDR2 YSYEKL. The CDR3 spells CASSQGFFPPDETQYF. The DNA of the CDR3 is TGCGCCAGCAGCCAAGGATTCTTCCCGCCGGATGAGACCCAGTACTTC.